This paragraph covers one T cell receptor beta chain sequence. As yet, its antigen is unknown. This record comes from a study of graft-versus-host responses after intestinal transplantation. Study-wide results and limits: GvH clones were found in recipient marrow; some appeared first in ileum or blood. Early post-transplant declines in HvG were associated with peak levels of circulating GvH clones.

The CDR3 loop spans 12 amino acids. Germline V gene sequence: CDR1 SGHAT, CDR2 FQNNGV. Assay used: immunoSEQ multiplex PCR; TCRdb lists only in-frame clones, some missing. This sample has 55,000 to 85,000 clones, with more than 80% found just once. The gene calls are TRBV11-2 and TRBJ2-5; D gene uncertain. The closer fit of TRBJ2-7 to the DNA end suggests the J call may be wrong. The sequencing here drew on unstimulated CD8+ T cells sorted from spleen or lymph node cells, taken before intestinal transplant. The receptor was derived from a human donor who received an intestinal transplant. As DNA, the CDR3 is TGTGCCAGCAGCTTAACCCTTTACGAGCAGTACTTC. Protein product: CASSLTLYEQYF.